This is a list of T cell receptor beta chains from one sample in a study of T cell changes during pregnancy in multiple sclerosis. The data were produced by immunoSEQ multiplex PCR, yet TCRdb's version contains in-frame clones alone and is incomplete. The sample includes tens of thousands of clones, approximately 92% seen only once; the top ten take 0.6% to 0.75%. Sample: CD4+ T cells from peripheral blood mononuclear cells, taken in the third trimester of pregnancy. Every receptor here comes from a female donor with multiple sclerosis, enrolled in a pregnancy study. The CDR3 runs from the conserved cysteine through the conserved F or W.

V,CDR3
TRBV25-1,CASSDVDTQYF
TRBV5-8,CASSPWRTGVTDTQYF
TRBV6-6,CASRTGGADTQYF
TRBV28,CASSIQGANYGYTF
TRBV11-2,CASSLAGVRETQYF
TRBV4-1,CASSSQGYSWYEQFF
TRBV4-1,CASSQDEVYGEQFF
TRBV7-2,CASSLVGDQPQHF
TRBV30,CAWSGRRGMNTEAFF
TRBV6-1,CASSVLGASGSKDTQYF
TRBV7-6,CASSLATSGSGETQYF
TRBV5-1,CASSATNEKLFF
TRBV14,CASSPRTSGIQRETQYF
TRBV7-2,CASSLAGAATNEKLFF
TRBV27,CASSLRVAGGSETQYF
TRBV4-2,CASSQGTQQYF
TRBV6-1,CASSGKEGVNTEAFF
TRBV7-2,CASSWGQGAGGYTF
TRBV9,CASSVGTSGSSEQYF
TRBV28,CASSSPSSYNEQFF
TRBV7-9,CASSLVQSREQYF
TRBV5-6,CASSLVSLAATGELFF
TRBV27,CASTGVGLTDEQFF
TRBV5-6,CASSPFRSGFNPGELFF